This entry is about one TCR beta chain. Its antigen is undetermined. The sample originates from a study of blood T cells in healthy people across ages. Study-level results: Diversity estimates drawn from one million T cells were deemed underestimates. PBMC samples, being unsorted, prevented any conclusive comparison of naive and antigen-experienced cells. Fewer expanded clones and more diversity marked long-lived versus aged donors.

This CDR3 spans 14 amino acids. With 6 bases clipped from V and 6 bases from J, the junction kept 7 bases outside the gene matches. The use of a sample-barcoded 5' primer and a J-beta primer mix characterized a second PCR of about 7 to 12 cycles. With 12 random nucleotides, a template-switch adaptor tagged each individual cDNA molecule. MiXCR, run by TCRdb on the 5' RACE reads, gives a single entry per CDR3 protein. Seen here are hundreds of thousands of distinct CDR3 sequences, around 48% observed once, and the top ten hold about 32%. This TCR came from a woman aged 60-75 years in good health. Sequenced input: blood. J is TRBJ1-5 and V is TRBV12-3 or TRBV12-4; the match to TRBD1 covers 8 bases. This CDR3 is CASSLTGQGQPQHF. As DNA, the CDR3 is TGTGCCAGCAGCCTAACCGGACAGGGTCAGCCCCAGCATTTT.